The source of this TCR beta chain is a study of shared clonotypes between healthy human individuals. Produced via immunoSEQ multiplex PCR; TCRdb's table is partial and in-frame only. Of about 2,500,000 clones listed, around nine tenths are singletons. Every one of the donors was a Caucasian adult that lived in Nashville, Tennessee. Partitioning of CD4+ cells yielded a CD45RA+ naive subset and a CD45RA-negative memory subset. Study findings and constraints: Sequencing depth was predicted to influence how clonotypes are shared among donors.

As to this clone: No antigen is known for it.

J gave up 7 bases and V 7 bases, and 11 bases lay outside the gene matches. This CDR3 spans 15 amino acids. From germline, CDR1 is SGHVS and CDR2 FNYEAQ. This rearrangement joins TRBV7-6 to TRBJ2-7, with 12 bases lining up with TRBD2. Material: naive CD4+ T cells sorted from blood. Subset meaning: CD45RA+ positively selected. The receptor was isolated from a young man in good health. CDR3 residues: CASTTTGTSGSEQYF. Written as DNA, the CDR3 is TGTGCCAGCACTACAACCGGGACTAGCGGGTCGGAGCAGTACTTC.